This record looks at one T cell receptor beta chain sequence and its context. Its antigen is unknown. Base qualities are missing; no much larger clone stands one base away. V is pared back by 7 bases and J by 8 bases, with 17 bases lying between the germline termini. CDR1 is given as MNHEY and CDR2 as SVGAGI, both from the germline V gene. The CDR3 numbers 13 residues from cysteine through phenylalanine. The CDR3 DNA has 39 bases and is translated from base 1. This record belongs to a study of blood T cell repertoires in COVID-19 (dated by TCRdb to the early 2020s). Notes on the research overall: The collaborator samples originated in the United States, Italy and Spain and spanned the acute and convalescent phases of COVID-19. The material from the prospective study consisted of cDNA or gDNA derived from T cells, B-cell-depleted T cells, or PBMCs. Deeply sampled blood TCRbeta repertoires from subjects exposed to, actively infected with, or recovered from COVID-19 were included in the dataset. The repertoires were released in a freely available public database intended as a resource for research on the immune response to SARS-CoV-2. The samples were drawn from two sources: the first 160 participants of the ongoing ImmuneRACE study, and 950 to 1,500 subjects contributed by 6 global collaborators. Nearly every sample came with metadata listing a de-identified subject ID, COVID-19 status, age in years and sex. Where available, HLA class I and class II types were obtained from metadata supplied by the sample provider rather than from assay-based typing.

Study-wide findings and limitations: Clinical and demographic metadata were provided uncurated, with the amount varying by source and participant.

At one collaborating source in Seattle, patients were enrolled during active infection and were followed longitudinally through the course of disease. The collaborating institutions used their own protocols to collect whole blood in K2EDTA tubes. For TCRbeta analysis, collaborator samples were shipped as frozen whole blood, as isolated PBMCs, or as DNA extracted from either sample type. TCRbeta CDR3 regions were amplified from genomic DNA using the immunoSEQ Assay, a bias-controlled multiplex PCR. As for the original processing: The number of nucleated cells in each sample was estimated by amplification of reference gene primers within the assay. To quantify the absolute abundance of each unique TCRbeta CDR3 rearrangement, sequence reads were collapsed and filtered. Productive Simpson clonality was computed per sample as the square root of Simpson's diversity index over productive rearrangements. As stored in TCRdb, this immuneACCESS dataset retains in-frame rearrangements with V and J assigned. A fraction of the clones does not appear; measured against another copy, unresolved V genes explain less than half of the discrepancy, and the remainder lacks a known reason. From that table come the V and J calls and clone size; the DNA was used to work out D and trimming. This sample holds 540,000 or so clones; roughly nine tenths were observed only once. Roughly 7.3% of the sample is held by the ten biggest clonotypes.

The V and J segments used are TRBV6-5 and TRBJ1-2; the D gene cannot be resolved reliably. The sequence came from a woman aged 45-65 years with COVID-19, enrolled during active disease. The specimen sequenced was peripheral blood. The DNA sequence is given as TGTGCCAGCACCCAGGCCACAAATTGGGGCTACACCTTC. The encoded protein is CASTQATNWGYTF.